The 17 T cell receptor beta chains below come from one sample, sequenced in a study of blood T cell repertoires in COVID-19. The table came from immunoSEQ multiplex PCR; TCRdb's copy has only in-frame clones and leaves some out. The sample has 300,000 to 350,000 clones; 88% are singletons. Sequenced material: peripheral blood. All receptors derive from a young woman with COVID-19, enrolled during active disease.

The chain employs TRBV4-2 and TRBJ1-6, with D perhaps matching TRBD1 (5 bases). CDR1 and CDR2 (germline): LGHNA, YNFKEQ. The CDR3 totals 16 residues. With 1 base removed from V and 6 bases from J, the gap between germline ends came to 13 bases. The CDR3 loop is CASSQAGELTNSPLHF. In DNA, the CDR3 is TGTGCCAGCAGCCAAGCGGGGGAACTAACTAATTCACCCCTCCACTTT.

The chain has TRBV3-1 (or the pseudogene TRBV3-2) and TRBJ2-7; 9 nucleotides match TRBD2. V lost 0 bases and J lost 2; bases outside the gene matches: 8. CDR1 LGHDT and CDR2 YNNKEL come from the germline V gene (reference sequence). CDR3 length: 17 amino acids. The CDR3 bases are TGTGCCAGCAGCCAAGATGGAGCGGGGGGTCACGCCTACGAGCAGTACTTC. Amino acid sequence: CASSQDGAGGHAYEQYF.

The chain carries TRBV7-7 and TRBJ2-5, with a possible D match to TRBD1 (6 bases). The CDR3 has 15 residues. V lost 1 base, J lost 0 bases, and 9 bases lay in between. In germline, CDR1 is SSHAT, CDR2 FNYEAQ (reference sequence). CDR3 sequence (DNA): TGTGCCAGCAGCTTAGGCACAGGGAACCAAGAGACCCAGTACTTC. It specifies CASSLGTGNQETQYF.

V gene TRBV19 combines with J gene TRBJ2-3, with 9 bases fitting TRBD2. Trimming cost V 7 bases and J 5 bases; bases outside gene matches: 10. Germline values: CDR1 LNHDA, CDR2 SQIVND (reference sequence). The CDR3 covers 15 residues. In DNA, the CDR3 is TGTGCCAGTACCACTAGCGGGTCTCTTGGAGATACGCAGTATTTT. Translated, it gives CASTTSGSLGDTQYF.

To note about this clone: One end of the junction does not line up with germline, which may come from a read error. In DNA form, the CDR3 reads TGTGCCAGCAGTCACTCTAGCGGGGGGACCCAAGAGACCCAGTACTTC. Translated: CASSHSSGGTQETQYF. The chain is built from TRBV6-5 and TRBJ2-5; 11 bases match TRBD2. This CDR3 contains 16 residues. Germline lookup yields CDR1 MNHEY and CDR2 SVGAGI.

CDR3 in DNA: TGTGCCAGGTTATGGGGGGGACTTGACACAGATACGCAGTATTTT. This codes for CARLWGGLDTDTQYF. The chain uses TRBV2 and TRBJ2-3; TRBD2 agrees at 7 bases. The CDR3 sequence is 15 residues long. From germline, CDR1 is SNHLY and CDR2 FYNNEI. Trimming cost V 9 bases and J 2 bases; bases outside gene matches: 11.

The chain joins TRBV3-1 (or the pseudogene TRBV3-2) to TRBJ1-4; 10 nucleotides agree with TRBD1. The CDR3 length is 15 residues. Germline V gene lookup returns CDR1 LGHDT and CDR2 YNNKEL (reference sequence). V was clipped by 4 bases and J by 6 bases; unmatched bases: 5. This CDR3 is CASSLRDRGHEKLFF. In nucleotides, the CDR3 is TGTGCCAGCAGCCTCCGGGACAGGGGTCATGAAAAACTGTTTTTT.

The chain joins TRBV7-9 to TRBJ2-6; the D gene is possibly TRBD1 (6 bases). This CDR3 comprises 16 residues. The germline V gene encodes CDR1 SEHNR and CDR2 FQNEAQ (reference sequence). V was trimmed by 3 bases and J by 4 bases, leaving 13 bases between them. The CDR3 DNA reads TGTGCCAGCAGCTTCCGAACAGGGTCCGGGGCCAACGTCCTGACTTTC. It yields the protein CASSFRTGSGANVLTF. Using reference TRBV7-9 and TRBJ2-6 for the parts outside the CDR3, the full variable domain is DTGVSQNPRHKITKRGQNVTFRCDPISEHNRLYWYRQTLGQGPEFLTYFQNEAQLEKSRLLSDRFSAERPKGSFSTLEIQRTEQGDSAMYLCASSFRTGSGANVLTFGAGSRLTVL.

The chain has TRBV7-2 and TRBJ1-4; D gene unclear. Trimming left V 3 bases short and J 3 bases short, with 11 bases between. This CDR3 has 15 residues. Germline V gives CDR1 SGHTA, CDR2 FQGNSA. The CDR3 region has the DNA TGTGCCAGCAGCTTTGCCCCGAGTCCTAATGAAAAACTGTTTTTT. This encodes CASSFAPSPNEKLFF.

The V and J genes are TRBV20-1 and TRBJ2-3, with D possibly TRBD2 on 5 matching bases. The CDR3 spans 11 residues. V was shortened by 6 bases and J by 5 bases, with 9 bases between the two germline ends. The germline CDR1 and CDR2 sequences are DFQATT and SNEGSKA (reference sequence). In nucleotides, the CDR3 is TGCAGTGCCGGCCGGGGAGATACGCAGTATTTT. Encoded protein: CSAGRGDTQYF.

This clone was recorded only once. The chain joins TRBV27 to TRBJ2-7, with 11 bases identical to TRBD1. CDR3 length equals 14 residues. Germline-derived CDR1 and CDR2 are MNHEY and SMNVEV (reference sequence). Trimming cost V 6 bases and J 4 bases; bases outside gene matches: 5. The CDR3 loop reads CASRGTGGPYEQYV. The CDR3 nucleotides read TGTGCCAGCAGGGGGACAGGGGGACCGTACGAGCAGTACGTC.

CDR3 in DNA: TGTGCCAGCAGTTTATTGGGAGGGTTGACTGAAGCTTTCTTT. It encodes CASSLLGGLTEAFF. The gene calls are TRBV28 and TRBJ1-1, with D unclear. CDR1 is MDHEN and CDR2 is SYDVKM in the germline V gene. V lost 1 base and J 5 bases, leaving 11 bases between the germline ends. This CDR3 spans 14 amino acids.

The rearrangement joins TRBV15 to TRBJ1-2; 9 bases align to TRBD1. Germline-derived CDR1 and CDR2 are LNHNV and YYDKDF (reference sequence). This CDR3 has 15 amino acids. The V segment lost 5 bases and the J segment 4 bases; nucleotides outside the gene matches: 8. The CDR3 nucleotides read TGTGCCACCAGCTCTGGGACAGGGACAGCCTATGGCTACACCTTC. Protein sequence: CATSSGTGTAYGYTF.

V usage is TRBV12-3 or TRBV12-4 and J usage is TRBJ1-2; 9 positions agree with TRBD1. Losses at the gene ends were 7 bases for V and 6 bases for J; bases not matched to a gene: 6. This CDR3 is built from 13 residues. The CDR3 region has the DNA TGTGCCAGCATGAGACAGGGGGTAGATGGCTACACCTTC. Residues: CASMRQGVDGYTF.

The chain employs TRBV5-4 and TRBJ1-1, with D perhaps matching TRBD1 (5 bases). The CDR3 runs 13 residues. V was trimmed by 4 bases and J by 2 bases, leaving 9 bases between them. Germline V gives CDR1 SGHNT, CDR2 YYREEE (reference sequence). CDR3 sequence: CASSPQVNTEAFF. DNA of the CDR3: TGTGCCAGCAGCCCACAGGTAAACACTGAAGCTTTCTTT.

The CDR3 coding sequence is TGTGCCAGCGCCGAGTCAGGGGTGGGAGGCTACACCTTC. Translated: CASAESGVGGYTF. The genes are TRBV25-1 and TRBJ1-2; TRBD1 is a possible D gene (6 bases). The CDR3 length is 13 residues. V lost 8 bases and J 8 bases, leaving 18 bases between the germline ends. Germline loops: CDR1 MGHDK, CDR2 SYGVNS.

Points on this clone: The sample carries other DNA sequences with the same CDR3. This chain uses TRBV5-1 with TRBJ1-2; 8 nucleotides match TRBD1. The CDR3 has 15 amino acids. Trimming removed 0 bases from V and 1 base from J; junction bases left unmatched: 2. The germline gives CDR1 SGHRS, CDR2 YFSETQ. The CDR3, as DNA: TGCGCCAGCAGCTTGGATGGACAGGGTAACTATGGCTACACCTTC. Residues: CASSLDGQGNYGYTF.